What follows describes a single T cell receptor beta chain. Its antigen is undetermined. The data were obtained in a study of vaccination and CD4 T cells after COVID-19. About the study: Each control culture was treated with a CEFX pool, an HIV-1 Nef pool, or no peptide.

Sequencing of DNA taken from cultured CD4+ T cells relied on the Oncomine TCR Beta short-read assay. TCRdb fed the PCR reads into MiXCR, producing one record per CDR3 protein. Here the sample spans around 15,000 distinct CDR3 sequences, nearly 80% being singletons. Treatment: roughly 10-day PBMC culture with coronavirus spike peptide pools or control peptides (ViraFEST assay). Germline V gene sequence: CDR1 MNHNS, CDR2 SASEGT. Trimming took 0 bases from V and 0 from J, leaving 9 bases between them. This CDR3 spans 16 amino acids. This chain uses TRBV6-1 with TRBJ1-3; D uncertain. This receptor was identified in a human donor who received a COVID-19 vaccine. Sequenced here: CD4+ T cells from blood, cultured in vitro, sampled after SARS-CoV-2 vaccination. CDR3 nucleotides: TGTGCCAGCAGTGAAGCTACGGTGAGCTCTGGAAACACCATATATTTT. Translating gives CASSEATVSSGNTIYF.